The clone carrying this TCR beta chain was seen a single time. Its antigen is undetermined. This specimen belongs to a study of T cell responses to AZD1222 COVID-19 vaccine. Assay: immunoSEQ multiplex PCR; the TCRdb copy retains only in-frame clones and omits some. Among roughly 150,000 clones listed, roughly nine tenths were seen once. General observations from the study: Breadth and depth of Spike-specific TCRs rose after two AZD1222 doses. Clonal diversity was possibly underestimated, and the donors were mostly white British, with more females. Spike was spanned by vaccine-associated CD4 TCRs, with dominance at 160-218 and 743-854.

V was clipped by 0 bases and J by 9 bases, with 13 bases between them. There are 15 residues in the CDR3. The V gene's germline CDR1 is SGHRS and CDR2 YFSETQ. V gene TRBV5-1 combines with J gene TRBJ1-6; maybe TRBD1 (5 bases). The sample was peripheral blood, taken 28 days after the second AZD1222 dose. The receptor was isolated from an adult who received the AZD1222 COVID-19 vaccine. As DNA, the CDR3 is TGCGCCAGCAGCTTGGATGGGGGGGTCGGTTCACCCCTCCACTTT. This translates into CASSLDGGVGSPLHF. The full variable domain, its missing parts supplied by reference TRBV5-1 and TRBJ1-6, is KAGVTQTPRYLIKTRGQQVTLSCSPISGHRSVSWYQQTPGQGLQFLFEYFSETQRNKGNFPGRFSGRQFSNSRSEMNVSTLELGDSALYLCASSLDGGVGSPLHFGNGTRLTVT.